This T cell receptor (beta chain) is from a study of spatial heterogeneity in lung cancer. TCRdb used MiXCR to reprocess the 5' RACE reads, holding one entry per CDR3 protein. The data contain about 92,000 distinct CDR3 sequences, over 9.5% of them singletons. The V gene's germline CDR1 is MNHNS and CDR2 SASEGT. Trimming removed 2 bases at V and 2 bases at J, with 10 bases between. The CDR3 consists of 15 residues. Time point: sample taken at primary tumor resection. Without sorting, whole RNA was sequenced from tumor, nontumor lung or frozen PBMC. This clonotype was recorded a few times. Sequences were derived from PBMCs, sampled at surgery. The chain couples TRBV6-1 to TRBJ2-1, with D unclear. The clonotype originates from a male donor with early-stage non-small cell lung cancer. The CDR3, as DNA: TGTGCCAGCAGTGAAACGGTGTTTCCCTACAATGAGCAGTTCTTC. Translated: CASSETVFPYNEQFF.